This T cell receptor beta chain was obtained from a study of blood T cell repertoires in COVID-19. The study recruited people aged roughly 18 to 100 years across more than 20 US areas. Each participant's cohort was designated according to participant-reported clinical history. The study recruited exposed participants who had met a COVID-19 case within 2 weeks before entry. V dropped 0 bases and J dropped 5 bases, with 13 bases sitting between them. The CDR3 covers 15 residues. Germline CDR1 is LGHNA and CDR2 is YSLEER. Repertoires were generated with immunoSEQ multiplex PCR, while TCRdb's copy carries only in-frame clones and drops some. The data contain fewer than 350,000 clones, around 84% of them singletons.

The genes are TRBV4-3 and TRBJ2-5, with D tentatively TRBD2 (7 bases). This receptor was identified in a woman under 40 who had been exposed to COVID-19. The sequenced sample consisted of PBMCs or T cells enriched from blood (not recorded which). CDR3 nucleotide sequence: TGCGCCAGCAGCCAAGAGGTGGGGGGGCGGGAGACCCAGTACTTC. Its protein product is CASSQEVGGRETQYF.